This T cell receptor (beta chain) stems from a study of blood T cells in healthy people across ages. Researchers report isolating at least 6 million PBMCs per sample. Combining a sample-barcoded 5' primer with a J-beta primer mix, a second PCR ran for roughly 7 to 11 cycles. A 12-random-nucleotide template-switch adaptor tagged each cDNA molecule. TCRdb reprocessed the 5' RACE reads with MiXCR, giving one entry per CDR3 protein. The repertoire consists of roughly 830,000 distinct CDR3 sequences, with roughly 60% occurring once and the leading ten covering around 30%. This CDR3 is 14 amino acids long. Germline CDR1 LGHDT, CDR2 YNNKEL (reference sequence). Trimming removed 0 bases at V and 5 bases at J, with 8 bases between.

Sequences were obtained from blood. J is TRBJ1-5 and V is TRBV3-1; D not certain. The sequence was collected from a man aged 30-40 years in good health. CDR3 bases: TGTGCCAGCAGCCAAGATCACGGGGATCAGCCCCAGCATTTT. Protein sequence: CASSQDHGDQPQHF. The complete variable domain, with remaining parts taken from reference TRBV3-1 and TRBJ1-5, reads DTAVSQTPKYLVTQMGNDKSIKCEQNLGHDTMYWYKQDSKKFLKIMFSYNNKELIINETVPNRFSPKSPDKAHLNLHINSLELGDSAVYFCASSQDHGDQPQHFGDGTRLSIL.